This TCR beta chain appears in the sequencing data of a study of cytomegalovirus exposure and HLA in healthy donors. Study information: In a later analysis, the roughly 130 validation repertoires were reported to have used the same platform as the roughly 600 first-cohort repertoires.

Some clones are missing from TCRdb's copy, which holds only in-frame ones; the method was immunoSEQ multiplex PCR. Among 200,000 or so clones, around nine tenths were seen once, and the ten largest hold 2% to 2.5%. The study's findings and limits: In vitro assays verified that three CMV-associated chains recognized CMV antigens specifically.

A word on this clone: No antigen is known for it.

V was pared by 3 bases and J by 0 bases, with 7 bases between. In germline, CDR1 is LNHNV, CDR2 YYDKDF (reference sequence). This CDR3 region has 14 residues. J is TRBJ2-3 and V is TRBV15; D might be TRBD2 (5 bases). Material for sequencing was PBMCs. This TCR was sampled from a woman aged 18-35 years in good health and CMV-seropositive. CDR3 bases: TGTGCCACCAGCAGTAGCGTTAGCACAGATACGCAGTATTTT. Encoded protein: CATSSSVSTDTQYF.